Described below is a single TCR beta chain sequence and its context. The length of the CDR3 is 14 residues. The ends were cut back, 2 bases at V and 6 bases at J, with 11 bases in the middle. Germline V lookup: CDR1 ENHRY, CDR2 SYGVKD. The data were taken from a study of blood T cell repertoires in COVID-19. On the study more broadly: Sources were T cells, B-cell-depleted T cells, or PBMCs; the material itself was cDNA or gDNA.

Per the authors' pipeline: Counts of nucleated cells, estimated from reference gene primer amplification, were obtained. Profiling relied on immunoSEQ multiplex PCR, and the TCRdb table lists in-frame clones only, not all of them. V, J and clone size are taken as reported in that table, and D and trimming were inferred from the DNA itself. The top ten clones hold over 4% of a sample with around 260,000 clones, under 90% of them seen once. Participants came from fewer than 25 US areas, aged roughly 18 to 89 years. V and J are TRBV10-3 and TRBJ1-5, with D hard to call. This sequence originates from a man aged 25 to 40 with acute COVID-19. The sequencing input was PBMCs or T cells enriched from blood (not recorded which). This CDR3 is CAISEREWVQPQHF. DNA of the CDR3: TGTGCCATCAGTGAGAGGGAGTGGGTTCAGCCCCAGCATTTT.